These T cell receptor beta chains were read from a single sample in a study of patients and donors after allogeneic stem cell transplantation. TCRdb re-called the RT-PCR reads through MiXCR, storing one row per CDR3 protein. This sample has roughly 230,000 distinct CDR3 sequences, with about 14% found just once. Specimen: blood, either unsorted or a sorted T cell fraction (not recorded which). These receptors came from a human donor who was either an allogeneic HSCT recipient or a stem cell or donor lymphocyte infusion donor (not recorded which). It is not recorded whose cells these are; they may come from a transplant donor. Each CDR3 is given without its conserved first and last residue.

TRBV7-8,ASSLTGGDEQY
TRBV19,ASREAPWTGSYSPLH
TRBV5-1,ASSNAGPEQF
TRBV5-1,ASSGTTYGYT
TRBV7-9,ASRPTGGGSYNEQF
TRBV19,ASRERSQETQY
TRBV5-1,ASSLLGVNTEAF
TRBV6-6,ASSYSWGHEQY
TRBV5-6,ASRGGLTPGETQY
TRBV12-5,ASGLSPQGRDTQY
TRBV7-2,ASSRQAGTDTQY
TRBV20-1,SALSATFQETQY
TRBV6-1,ASSDSLAPGELF
TRBV12-3/TRBV12-4,ASSPARGPEAF
TRBV4-3,ASSQDNSPLH
TRBV5-1,ASSLALAGTDTQY
TRBV18,ASSPPTGNQETQY
TRBV9,ASSSAGATYNEQF
TRBV14,ASSQGRVGTYGYT
TRBV7-9,ASSLQAGGGYNEQF
TRBV24-1,ATSDTGYYGYT
TRBV12-3/TRBV12-4,ASSFALGQGRIYGYT
TRBV5-1,ASSPAAANYGYT
TRBV3-1,ASSQDRFPLLGTSGNNEQF
TRBV6-1,ASSEEAYYGYT
TRBV2,ASSEAPGTSYT
TRBV5-1,ASSLVSTGSSGNTIY
TRBV20-1,SAVSGGAGYTQY
TRBV6-4,ASGIYEKLF
TRBV4-2,ASSLSTSGRGDTQY
TRBV20-1,SARVGSPYEQY
TRBV15,ATSRLWDSNSPLH
TRBV7-9,ASTSEGGQPQH
TRBV9,ASSPEVPGNTIY
TRBV7-2,ASSLRGGADTQY
TRBV20-1,SAIRSLGIGVDTQY
TRBV4-3,ASSQEWGNGEQF
TRBV9,ASSVIVNTEAF
TRBV30,AWSTGLRQPQH